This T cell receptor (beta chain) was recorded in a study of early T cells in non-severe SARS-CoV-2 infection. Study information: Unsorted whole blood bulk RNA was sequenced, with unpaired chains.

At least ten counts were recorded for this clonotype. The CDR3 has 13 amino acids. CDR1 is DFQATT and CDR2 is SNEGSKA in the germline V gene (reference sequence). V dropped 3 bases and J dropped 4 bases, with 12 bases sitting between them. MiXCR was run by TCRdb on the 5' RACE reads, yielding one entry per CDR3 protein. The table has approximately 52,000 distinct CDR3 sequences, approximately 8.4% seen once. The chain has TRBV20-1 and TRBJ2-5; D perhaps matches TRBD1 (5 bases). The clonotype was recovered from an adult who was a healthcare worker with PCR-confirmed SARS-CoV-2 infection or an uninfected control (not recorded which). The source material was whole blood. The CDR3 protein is CSASSRVGETQYF. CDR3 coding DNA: TGCAGTGCTAGTAGCAGGGTCGGAGAGACCCAGTACTTC.